The 14 T cell receptor beta chains below come from one sample, sequenced in a study of blood T cells in healthy people across ages. The second PCR ran about 6 to 12 cycles with a sample-barcoded 5' primer and J-beta primers. One entry per CDR3 protein results from TCRdb running MiXCR on the 5' RACE reads. The table records approximately 1,700,000 distinct CDR3 sequences, approximately 39% of them present only once. The sequenced material came from blood. Receptors originate from a human donor in good health.

V gene TRBV28 combines with J gene TRBJ2-1; TRBD2 agrees at 9 bases. The V and J ends lost 6 bases and 5 bases, in that order; junction bases with no gene match: 14. The CDR3 consists of 17 residues. Germline CDR1 is MDHEN and CDR2 is SYDVKM. CDR3 nucleotide sequence: TGTGCCAGCAGGACCGAATACGGACTAGCGCGGGACAATGAGCAGTTCTTC. Protein product: CASRTEYGLARDNEQFF.

This clonotype was detected only once. This chain joins TRBV5-1 and TRBJ2-5; possibly TRBD1 or TRBD2 for D (5 bases each). The CDR3 covers 13 residues. Germline lookup yields CDR1 SGHRS and CDR2 YFSETQ. The ends were cut back, 5 bases at V and 5 bases at J, with 13 bases in the middle. Here the CDR3 reads CASRAPGTETQYF. The CDR3 DNA reads TGCGCCAGCAGAGCCCCCGGGACCGAGACCCAGTACTTC.

This clonotype was detected a few times. V and J are TRBV7-3 and TRBJ1-1; tentatively, D is TRBD1 (5 bases). V gave up 5 bases and J gave up 0 bases, with 19 bases separating them. The CDR3 length is 17 residues. Germline assignment: CDR1 SGHTA and CDR2 FQGTGA. This CDR3 is CASSARSDRYLNTEAFF. In nucleotides, the CDR3 is TGTGCCAGCAGCGCCCGCTCTGACAGATATTTGAACACTGAAGCTTTCTTT.

This chain joins TRBV6-5 and TRBJ2-1; TRBD1 agrees at 10 bases. Germline CDR1 and CDR2: MNHEY and SVGAGI. The CDR3 is 15 amino acids. Trimming cost V 6 bases and J 7 bases; bases outside gene matches: 9. The CDR3 DNA reads as TGTGCCAGCAGAAGACCGGGACAGGGGTTGAATGAGCAGTTCTTC. It encodes CASRRPGQGLNEQFF.

In its sample, this clonotype was seen a few times. The chain couples TRBV3-1 to TRBJ1-5, with D perhaps TRBD1 (5 bases). From germline, CDR1 is LGHDT and CDR2 YNNKEL (reference sequence). The V gene lost 1 base and the J gene lost 6 bases, with 13 bases spanning the gap. The CDR3 loop spans 15 amino acids. CDR3 sequence (DNA): TGTGCCAGCAGCCAAGCGGCTCAGGGCGGTCAGCCCCAGCATTTT. Its translation is CASSQAAQGGQPQHF.

This chain joins TRBV4-3 and TRBJ1-3; D is undetermined. Trimming took 1 base from V and 3 from J, leaving 7 bases between them. The germline CDR1 and CDR2 sequences are LGHNA and YSLEER. This CDR3 contains 14 residues. The CDR3 region has the DNA TGCGCCAGCAGCCAAGTGCTGGGTGGAAACACCATATATTTT. Translating gives CASSQVLGGNTIYF.

This clonotype was seen at least ten times. CDR3 bases: TGTGCCAGCAGCTCACCGGGACAGGGGTACAATGAGCAGTTCTTC. It codes for CASSSPGQGYNEQFF. The chain carries TRBV9 and TRBJ2-1; 10 positions match TRBD1. Looked up from germline, CDR1 is SGDLS and CDR2 is YYNGEE. Trimming took 4 bases from V and 4 from J; bases not matched to a gene: 5. This CDR3 is built from 15 residues.

The CDR3 region is CASSSFSSPLHF. DNA for the CDR3: TGTGCCAGCAGCTCCTTTTCTTCACCCCTCCACTTT. The gene calls are TRBV7-9 and TRBJ1-6; no definite D call. This CDR3 comprises 12 residues. V lost 4 bases, J lost 9 bases, and 7 bases lay in between. Germline V gene sequence: CDR1 SEHNR, CDR2 FQNEAQ (reference sequence).

This clonotype was seen a few times. The gene calls are TRBV20-1 and TRBJ2-3, with D hard to call. The germline gives CDR1 DFQATT, CDR2 SNEGSKA (reference sequence). The CDR3 length is 17 residues. Trimming removed 3 bases from V and 0 bases from J, with 19 bases in between. CDR3 sequence: CSARGVVGLVSTDTQYF. CDR3 coding DNA: TGCAGTGCTAGGGGCGTGGTCGGCCTAGTTAGCACAGATACGCAGTATTTT.

The genes are TRBV3-1 and TRBJ1-4; a possible D gene is TRBD1 (6 bases). Trimming left V 0 bases short and J 5 bases short, with 19 bases between. Germline values: CDR1 LGHDT, CDR2 YNNKEL (reference sequence). The CDR3 is 18 residues long. CDR3 sequence reads: CASSQEGGGYGSNEKLFF. Written as DNA, the CDR3 is TGTGCCAGCAGCCAAGAAGGGGGAGGATACGGCTCCAATGAAAAACTGTTTTTT.

This clonotype appeared a few times. The V call is TRBV6-5, the J call TRBJ1-2, with 7 bases that match TRBD1. From germline, CDR1 is MNHEY and CDR2 SVGAGI. CDR3 length: 15 amino acids. Trimming took 2 bases from V and 4 from J; bases not matched to a gene: 7. In DNA form, the CDR3 reads TGTGCCAGCAGTTACGATGGGACAGTAGCCTATGGCTACACCTTC. Translating it yields CASSYDGTVAYGYTF.

This clonotype was counted between two and nine times. The chain uses TRBV9 and TRBJ2-1, with D perhaps given as TRBD1 or TRBD2 (5 bases each). The CDR3 spans 16 residues. CDR1 is SGDLS, CDR2 YYNGEE, per germline. The V and J ends lost 0 bases and 2 bases respectively, with 12 bases between them. The CDR3 DNA follows: TGTGCCAGCAGCGTAGAGGGGAGAAGTACCTACAATGAGCAGTTCTTC. Encoded protein: CASSVEGRSTYNEQFF.

The chain carries TRBV3-1 and TRBJ2-1; TRBD2 matches 11 bases. The CDR3 is 16 residues long. The junction had 6 bases not matched to a gene; V was cut back by 1 base and J by 7 bases. The germline V gene encodes CDR1 LGHDT and CDR2 YNNKEL (reference sequence). CDR3 residues: CASSQALAGGQNEQFF. In DNA form, the CDR3 reads TGTGCCAGCAGCCAAGCATTAGCGGGGGGGCAAAATGAGCAGTTCTTC.

V gene TRBV18 combines with J gene TRBJ2-2; no firm D call. The CDR3 is 13 residues long. Trimming left V 3 bases short and J 5 bases short, with 7 bases between. Germline CDR1 is KGHSH and CDR2 is LQKENI. CDR3 protein: CASSPAETGELFF. The CDR3 DNA reads as TGTGCCAGCTCACCGGCGGAAACCGGGGAGCTGTTTTTT.